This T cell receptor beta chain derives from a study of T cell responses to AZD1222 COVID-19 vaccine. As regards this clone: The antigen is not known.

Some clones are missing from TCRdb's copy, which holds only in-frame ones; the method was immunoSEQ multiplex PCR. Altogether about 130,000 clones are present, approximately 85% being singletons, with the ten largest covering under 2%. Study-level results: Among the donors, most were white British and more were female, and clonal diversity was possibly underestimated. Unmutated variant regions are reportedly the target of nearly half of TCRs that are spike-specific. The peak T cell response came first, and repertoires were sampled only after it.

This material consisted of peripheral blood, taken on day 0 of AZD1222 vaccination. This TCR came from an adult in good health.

CDR3 DNA sequence: TGTGCCAGCAGCCGAGACAGGGGGTACGAGCAGTACTTC. This translates into CASSRDRGYEQYF. The genes are TRBV5-6 and TRBJ2-7, with 9 bases aligning to TRBD1. The V gene end was trimmed by 4 bases and the J gene end by 4 bases; junction bases not matched to a gene: 3. The CDR3 covers 13 residues. The V gene's germline CDR1 is SGHDT and CDR2 YYEEEE.